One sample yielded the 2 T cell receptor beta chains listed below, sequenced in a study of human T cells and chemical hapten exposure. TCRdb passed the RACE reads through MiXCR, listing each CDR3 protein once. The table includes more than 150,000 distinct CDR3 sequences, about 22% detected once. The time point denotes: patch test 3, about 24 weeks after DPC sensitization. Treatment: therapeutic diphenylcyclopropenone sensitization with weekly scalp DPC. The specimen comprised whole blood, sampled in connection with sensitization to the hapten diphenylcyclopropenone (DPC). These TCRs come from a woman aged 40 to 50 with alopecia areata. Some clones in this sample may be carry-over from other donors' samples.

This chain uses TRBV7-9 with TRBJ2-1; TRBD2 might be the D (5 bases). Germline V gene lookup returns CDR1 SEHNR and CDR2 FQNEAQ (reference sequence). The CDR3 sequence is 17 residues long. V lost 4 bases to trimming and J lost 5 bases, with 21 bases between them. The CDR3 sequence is CASSSTQLVLEHNEQFF. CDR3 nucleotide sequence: TGTGCCAGCAGCTCCACCCAACTAGTACTTGAACACAATGAGCAGTTCTTC.

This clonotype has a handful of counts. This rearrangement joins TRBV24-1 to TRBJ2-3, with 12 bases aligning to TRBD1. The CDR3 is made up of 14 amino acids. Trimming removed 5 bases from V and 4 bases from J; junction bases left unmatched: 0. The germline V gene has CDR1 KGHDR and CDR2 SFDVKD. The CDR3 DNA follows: TGTGCCACCAGTGGGGACAGGGGGCCAGATACGCAGTATTTT. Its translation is CATSGDRGPDTQYF.